These 12 T cell receptor beta chains originate from one sample sequenced in a study of cytomegalovirus exposure and HLA in healthy donors. The study ran its PCR with 60 Vbeta and 13 Jbeta primers. The data were produced by immunoSEQ multiplex PCR, yet TCRdb's version contains in-frame clones alone and is incomplete. The profile covers more than 150,000 clones, with 60% to 85% appearing a single time and 1.5% to 2% taken by the ten largest. Sequenced input: PBMCs. These receptor sequences come from a man younger than 30 in good health and CMV-seronegative.

This clone was counted only a few times. The chain couples TRBV11-2 to TRBJ1-2, with TRBD1 matching 9 bases. Trimming cost V 1 base and J 5 bases; bases outside gene matches: 5. The CDR3 has 15 amino acids. Germline V gene lookup returns CDR1 SGHAT and CDR2 FQNNGV. In DNA, the CDR3 is TGTGCCAGCAGCTTAGCCGGGACAGGGTATTATGGCTACACCTTC. This sequence encodes CASSLAGTGYYGYTF.

This clone showed up just once. The V call is TRBV5-4, the J call TRBJ1-1, with a possible D match to TRBD1 (5 bases). V lost 5 bases and J lost 4, with 12 bases in between. This CDR3 has 13 amino acids. Germline V gene sequence: CDR1 SGHNT, CDR2 YYREEE (reference sequence). The CDR3 region is CASSRGVGTEAFF. CDR3 sequence (DNA): TGTGCCAGCAGTCGGGGGGTCGGCACTGAAGCTTTCTTT. Supplemented by reference TRBV5-4 and TRBJ1-1, the full variable domain reads ETGVTQSPTHLIKTRGQQVTLRCSSQSGHNTVSWYQQALGQGPQFIFQYYREEENGRGNFPPRFSGLQFPNYSSELNVNALELDDSALYLCASSRGVGTEAFFGQGTRLTVV.

This rearrangement joins TRBV29-1 to TRBJ1-2; D ambiguous. This CDR3 region has 13 residues. CDR1 SQVTM and CDR2 ANQGSEA come from the germline V gene. Trimming shortened V by 4 bases and J by 0 bases, and 9 bases separated the two germline ends. The CDR3: CSVGQVANYGYTF. DNA of the CDR3: TGCAGCGTTGGCCAGGTAGCTAACTATGGCTACACCTTC. Full variable domain (outside the CDR3, taken from reference TRBV29-1 and TRBJ1-2): SAVISQKPSRDICQRGTSLTIQCQVDSQVTMMFWYRQQPGQSLTLIATANQGSEATYESGFVIDKFPISRPNLTFSTLTVSNMSPEDSSIYLCSVGQVANYGYTFGSGTRLTVV.

This clone appeared a few times. DNA of the CDR3: TGTGCCAGCAGTTTTTCGGTAAAGGGGAGGGCCCTTAGGGAAGCTTTCTTT. Translated, it gives CASSFSVKGRALREAFF. The chain couples TRBV28 to TRBJ1-1, with a possible D match to TRBD1 (5 bases). With 3 bases removed from V and 8 bases from J, the gap between germline ends came to 25 bases. The CDR3 is made up of 17 amino acids. The germline CDR1 and CDR2 sequences are MDHEN and SYDVKM.

The V and J genes are TRBV10-2 and TRBJ1-5; 7 nucleotides agree with TRBD1. In germline, CDR1 is WSHSY, CDR2 SAAADI. The V and J ends lost 6 bases and 2 bases, in that order; junction bases with no gene match: 10. This CDR3 spans 16 amino acids. The CDR3 nucleotides are TGCGCCAGCAGGGGAATGCCAGGGGGAGGCAATCAGCCCCAGCATTTT. Its protein is CASRGMPGGGNQPQHF.

The chain uses TRBV30 and TRBJ1-2; a possible D gene is TRBD1 (5 bases). CDR1 GTSNPN and CDR2 SVGIG come from the germline V gene (reference sequence). V gave up 5 bases and J gave up 1 base, with 11 bases separating them. CDR3 length: 13 residues. Written as DNA, the CDR3 is TGTGCCTGGGAGACAGTTTTTAACTATGGCTACACCTTC. It is translated as CAWETVFNYGYTF.

This chain links TRBV19 with TRBJ1-6; D gene unclear. The CDR3 spans 15 residues. The germline V gene encodes CDR1 LNHDA and CDR2 SQIVND (reference sequence). V was trimmed by 6 bases and J by 6 bases, leaving 15 bases between them. The CDR3 sequence: CASSPQQVGNSPLHF. Here the CDR3 DNA reads TGTGCCAGTAGCCCACAGCAGGTCGGTAATTCACCCCTCCACTTT.

The V call is TRBV5-1, the J call TRBJ2-5; 11 bases are a match to TRBD1. The CDR3 sequence is 17 residues long. Germline CDR1 reads SGHRS; CDR2 reads YFSETQ. The junction had 11 bases not matched to a gene; V was cut back by 6 bases and J by 1 base. CDR3 loop: CASTGQGARFTQETQYF. In DNA, the CDR3 is TGCGCCAGCACCGGACAGGGGGCGCGGTTTACCCAAGAGACCCAGTACTTC.

The chain joins TRBV5-4 to TRBJ1-1; no clear D. Trimming left V 1 base short and J 0 bases short, with 10 bases between. This CDR3 has 15 amino acids. Germline V gene lookup returns CDR1 SGHNT and CDR2 YYREEE (reference sequence). The CDR3 DNA follows: TGTGCCAGCAGCTTGTTGGGCAGCCTGAACACTGAAGCTTTCTTT. Amino acid sequence: CASSLLGSLNTEAFF. Full variable domain (rest looked up from reference TRBV5-4 and TRBJ1-1): ETGVTQSPTHLIKTRGQQVTLRCSSQSGHNTVSWYQQALGQGPQFIFQYYREEENGRGNFPPRFSGLQFPNYSSELNVNALELDDSALYLCASSLLGSLNTEAFFGQGTRLTVV.

The chain joins TRBV30 to TRBJ1-1, with 12 bases matching TRBD1. J lost 4 bases, V lost 0 bases, and 9 bases had no gene match. The CDR3 contains 17 residues. Germline V gives CDR1 GTSNPN, CDR2 SVGIG (reference sequence). CDR3 loop: CAWSVPGQGAAGTEAFF. The CDR3 DNA is TGTGCCTGGAGTGTCCCGGGACAGGGGGCGGCGGGCACTGAAGCTTTCTTT.

This chain uses TRBV28 with TRBJ1-5, with 7 bases matching TRBD1. The germline gives CDR1 MDHEN, CDR2 SYDVKM. This CDR3 contains 15 residues. V shed 6 bases and J 3 bases; nucleotides not matched to a gene: 8. In nucleotides, the CDR3 is TGTGCCAGCAGCCGGATGGGGACAGCCAATCAGCCCCAGCATTTT. Its translation: CASSRMGTANQPQHF.

J is TRBJ1-1 and V is TRBV7-9, with 7 bases lining up with TRBD1. Looked up from germline, CDR1 is SEHNR and CDR2 is FQNEAQ (reference sequence). Germline trimming cut 4 bases from V and 5 bases from J; bases unmatched to any gene: 7. The CDR3 length is 14 residues. The CDR3 nucleotides read TGTGCCAGCAGCTCACAGACAGGGATGACTGAAGCTTTCTTT. Its protein product is CASSSQTGMTEAFF.